The 10 T cell receptor beta chains presented below share a single source sample, sequenced in a study of shared clonotypes between healthy human individuals. Assay used: immunoSEQ multiplex PCR; TCRdb lists only in-frame clones, some missing. Of about 1.1 million clones in the sample, roughly 77% were seen once. Sequencing was performed on memory CD4+ T cells from PBMCs. Stated subset: CD45RA-negative fraction. These receptors all come from a man between 18 and 29 years old in good health. Some clones in this sample may be carry-over from other donors' samples.

This chain links TRBV7-8 with TRBJ1-3, with a tentative D call TRBD1 (5 bases). Germline lookup yields CDR1 SGHVS and CDR2 FQNEAQ. Deletions cut 5 bases from V and 4 bases from J, with 9 bases between. CDR3 length: 13 residues. CDR3 nucleotide sequence: TGTGCCAGCAGCCCAAGGACAGGAAACACCATATATTTT. Translation gives CASSPRTGNTIYF.

Concerning this clone itself: This sample includes further DNA sequences coding for the same CDR3. This chain's CDR3 is CASSPLAGGSYEQYF. The CDR3 DNA reads as TGTGCCAGCAGCCCACTAGCGGGAGGCTCCTACGAGCAGTACTTC. This chain uses TRBV28 with TRBJ2-7; 12 nucleotides agree with TRBD2. CDR1 is MDHEN and CDR2 is SYDVKM in the germline V gene. The CDR3 has 15 residues. Trimming removed 6 bases from V and 0 bases from J; junction bases left unmatched: 3.

A single count supports this clone. The genes are TRBV4-1 and TRBJ1-2, with D unresolved. The CDR3 totals 14 residues. V was shortened by 0 bases and J by 4 bases, with 9 bases between the two germline ends. Germline CDR1 and CDR2: MGHRA and YSYEKL. The CDR3 loop reads CASSQDHAVYGYTF. For the CDR3, the DNA is TGCGCCAGCAGCCAAGATCACGCAGTCTATGGCTACACCTTC.

CDR3 loop: CASTSPGANVLTF. The CDR3 region has the DNA TGTGCCAGCACTTCTCCTGGGGCCAACGTCCTGACTTTC. The V call is TRBV6-5, the J call TRBJ2-6; no clear D. V lost 7 bases to trimming and J lost 2 bases, with 6 bases between them. The CDR3 is 13 residues long. Germline V CDR1 and CDR2: MNHEY, SVGAGI.

The chain joins TRBV13 to TRBJ2-7; 9 bases map to TRBD1. The junction had 3 bases not matched to a gene; V was cut back by 6 bases and J by 3 bases. Germline V gene sequence: CDR1 PRHDT, CDR2 FYEKMQ (reference sequence). The length of the CDR3 is 13 residues. The DNA for the CDR3 is TGTGCCAGCAGTATGACAGGGGGCTACGAGCAGTACTTC. Translation: CASSMTGGYEQYF. Full variable domain (missing parts from reference TRBV13 and TRBJ2-7): AAGVIQSPRHLIKEKRETATLKCYPIPRHDTVYWYQQGPGQDPQFLISFYEKMQSDKGSIPDRFSAQQFSDYHSELNMSSLELGDSALYFCASSMTGGYEQYFGPGTRLTVT.

The genes are TRBV4-1 and TRBJ1-5; TRBD1 matches at 7 bases. The CDR3 covers 16 residues. V was clipped by 4 bases and J by 1 base; unmatched bases: 7. Germline assignment: CDR1 MGHRA and CDR2 YSYEKL. CDR3 in amino acids: CASSRGTAPSNQPQHF. CDR3 coding DNA: TGCGCCAGCAGCCGCGGGACAGCCCCAAGCAATCAGCCCCAGCATTTT.

As to this clone: A clone one base away is much larger, so this may be a read error. The chain carries TRBV5-5 and TRBJ1-1; 9 bases map to TRBD1. The CDR3 loop spans 14 amino acids. After removal of 4 bases from V and 1 base from J, the junction contained 2 bases not matched to a gene. Per the germline V gene, CDR1 is SGHKS and CDR2 is YYEKEE (reference sequence). CDR3 in DNA: TGTGCCAGCAGCGCGACAGGGGGGAACACTGAAGCTTTCTTT. It specifies CASSATGGNTEAFF.

In regard to this clone: Other DNA sequences in this specimen translate into the identical CDR3. V and J are TRBV5-1 and TRBJ2-2, with TRBD2 identical over 13 bases. Unmatched junction bases numbered 5, after V lost 3 bases and J lost 6 bases. The CDR3 runs to 16 residues. CDR1 SGHRS and CDR2 YFSETQ come from the germline V gene. CDR3 sequence reads: CASSSPGLAGPGELFF. The CDR3 DNA reads TGCGCCAGCAGCTCCCCGGGACTAGCGGGGCCCGGGGAGCTGTTTTTT.

The chain combines TRBV18 with TRBJ1-4; 7 bases align to TRBD1. From germline, CDR1 is KGHSH and CDR2 LQKENI. J lost 4 bases, V lost 4 bases, and 6 bases had no gene match. The CDR3 has 15 amino acids. CDR3 protein: CASSLRDSDNEKLFF. The DNA for the CDR3 is TGTGCCAGCTCACTGAGGGACAGCGATAATGAAAAACTGTTTTTT. Full variable domain (outside the CDR3, taken from reference TRBV18 and TRBJ1-4): NAGVMQNPRHLVRRRGQEARLRCSPMKGHSHVYWYRQLPEEGLKFMVYLQKENIIDESGMPKERFSAEFPKEGPSILRIQQVVRGDSAAYFCASSLRDSDNEKLFFGSGTQLSVL.

The V and J genes are TRBV5-8 and TRBJ1-3; no reliable D call. CDR3 length: 14 residues. V gave up 0 bases and J gave up 0 bases, with 4 bases separating them. The V gene's germline CDR1 is SGHTS and CDR2 YDEGEE. CDR3 nucleotide sequence: TGTGCCAGCAGCTTGGTTACCTCTGGAAACACCATATATTTT. Translating gives CASSLVTSGNTIYF.